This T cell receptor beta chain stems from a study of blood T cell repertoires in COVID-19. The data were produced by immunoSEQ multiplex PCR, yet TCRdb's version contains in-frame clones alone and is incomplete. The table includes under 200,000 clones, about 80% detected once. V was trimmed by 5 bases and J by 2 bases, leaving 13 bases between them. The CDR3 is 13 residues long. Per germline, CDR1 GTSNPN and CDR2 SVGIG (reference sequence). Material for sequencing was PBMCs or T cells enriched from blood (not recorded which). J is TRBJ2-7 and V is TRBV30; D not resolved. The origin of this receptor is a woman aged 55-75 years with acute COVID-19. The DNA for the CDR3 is TGTGCCTGGGCAATGGGCACCACCTACGAGCAGTACTTC. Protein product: CAWAMGTTYEQYF.